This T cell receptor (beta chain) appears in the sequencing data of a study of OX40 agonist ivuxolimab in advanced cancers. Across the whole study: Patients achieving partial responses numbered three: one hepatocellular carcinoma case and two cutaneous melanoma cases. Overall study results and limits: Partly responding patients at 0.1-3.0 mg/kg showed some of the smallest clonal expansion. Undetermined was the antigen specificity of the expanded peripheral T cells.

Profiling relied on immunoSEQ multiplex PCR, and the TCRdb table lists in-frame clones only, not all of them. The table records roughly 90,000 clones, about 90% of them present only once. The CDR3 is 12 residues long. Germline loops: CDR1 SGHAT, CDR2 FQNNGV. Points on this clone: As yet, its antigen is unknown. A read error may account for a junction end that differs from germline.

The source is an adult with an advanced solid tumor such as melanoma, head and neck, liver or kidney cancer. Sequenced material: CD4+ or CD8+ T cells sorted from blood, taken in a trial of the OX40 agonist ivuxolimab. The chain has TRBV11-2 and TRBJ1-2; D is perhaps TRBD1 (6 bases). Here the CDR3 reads CASSLDRGQEDF. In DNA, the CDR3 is TGTGCCAGCAGCTTAGATCGGGGGCAGGAGGACTTC.